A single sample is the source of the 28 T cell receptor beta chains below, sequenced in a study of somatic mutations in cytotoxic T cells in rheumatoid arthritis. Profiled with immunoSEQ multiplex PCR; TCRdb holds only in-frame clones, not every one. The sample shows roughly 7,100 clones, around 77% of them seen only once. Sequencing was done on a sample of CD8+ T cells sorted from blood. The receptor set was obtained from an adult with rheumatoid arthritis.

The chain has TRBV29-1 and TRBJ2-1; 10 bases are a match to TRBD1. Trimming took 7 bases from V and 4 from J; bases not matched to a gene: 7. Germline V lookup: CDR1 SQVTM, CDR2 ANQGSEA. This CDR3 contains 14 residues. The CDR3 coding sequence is TGCAGCGGAGTGACAGGGGGCCAGTACAATGAGCAGTTCTTC. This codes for CSGVTGGQYNEQFF.

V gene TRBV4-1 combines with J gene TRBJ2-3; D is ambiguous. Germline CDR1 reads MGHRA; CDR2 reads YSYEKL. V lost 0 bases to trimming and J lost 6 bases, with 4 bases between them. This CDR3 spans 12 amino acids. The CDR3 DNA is TGCGCCAGCAGCCAAGATTTGGATACGCAGTATTTT. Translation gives CASSQDLDTQYF.

The CDR3 coding sequence is TGTGCCAGCAGCTTAGGGTCCCTTAGCTCCTACAATGAGCAGTTCTTC. Translating gives CASSLGSLSSYNEQFF. The chain joins TRBV7-6 to TRBJ2-1; D gene ambiguous. Trimming shortened V by 1 base and J by 0 bases, and 10 bases separated the two germline ends. The CDR3 is made up of 16 amino acids. Germline loops: CDR1 SGHVS, CDR2 FNYEAQ. Full variable domain (outside the CDR3, taken from reference TRBV7-6 and TRBJ2-1): GAGVSQSPRYKVTKRGQDVALRCDPISGHVSLYWYRQALGQGPEFLTYFNYEAQQDKSGLPNDRFSAERPEGSISTLTIQRTEQRDSAMYRCASSLGSLSSYNEQFFGPGTRLTVL.

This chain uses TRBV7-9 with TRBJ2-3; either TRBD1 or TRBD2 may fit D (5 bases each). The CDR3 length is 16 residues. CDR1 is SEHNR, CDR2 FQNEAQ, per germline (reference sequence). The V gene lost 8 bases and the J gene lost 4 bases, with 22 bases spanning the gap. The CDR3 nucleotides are TGTGCCAGCCGGGACGACAGCCGTGGCCTCCCAGATACGCAGTATTTT. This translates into CASRDDSRGLPDTQYF.

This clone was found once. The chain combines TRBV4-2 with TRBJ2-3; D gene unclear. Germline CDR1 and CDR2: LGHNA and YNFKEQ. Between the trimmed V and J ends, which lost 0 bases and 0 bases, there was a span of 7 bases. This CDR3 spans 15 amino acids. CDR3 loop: CASSQELLSTDTQYF. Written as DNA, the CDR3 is TGTGCCAGCAGCCAAGAACTCCTCAGCACAGATACGCAGTATTTT.

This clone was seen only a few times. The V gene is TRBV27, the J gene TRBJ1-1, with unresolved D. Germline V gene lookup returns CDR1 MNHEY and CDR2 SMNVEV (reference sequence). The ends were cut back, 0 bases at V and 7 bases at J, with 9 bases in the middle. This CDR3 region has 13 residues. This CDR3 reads CASSLSTAVEAFF. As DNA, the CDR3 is TGTGCCAGCAGTTTATCGACGGCGGTTGAAGCTTTCTTT.

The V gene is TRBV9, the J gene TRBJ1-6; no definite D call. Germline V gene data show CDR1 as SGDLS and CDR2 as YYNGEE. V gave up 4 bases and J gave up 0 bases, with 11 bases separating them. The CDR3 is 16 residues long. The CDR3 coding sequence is TGTGCCAGCAGCCTCAAAGATAGCTCCTATAATTCACCCCTCCACTTT. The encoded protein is CASSLKDSSYNSPLHF. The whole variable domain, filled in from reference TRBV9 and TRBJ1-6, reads DSGVTQTPKHLITATGQRVTLRCSPRSGDLSVYWYQQSLDQGLQFLIQYYNGEERAKGNILERFSAQQFPDLHSELNLSSLELGDSALYFCASSLKDSSYNSPLHFGNGTRLTVT.

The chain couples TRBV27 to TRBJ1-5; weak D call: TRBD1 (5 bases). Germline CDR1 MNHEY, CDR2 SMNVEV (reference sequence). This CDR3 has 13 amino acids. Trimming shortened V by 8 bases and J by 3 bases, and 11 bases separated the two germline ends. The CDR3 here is CASGGAVNQPQHF. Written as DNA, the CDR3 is TGTGCCAGCGGCGGGGCGGTCAATCAGCCCCAGCATTTT.

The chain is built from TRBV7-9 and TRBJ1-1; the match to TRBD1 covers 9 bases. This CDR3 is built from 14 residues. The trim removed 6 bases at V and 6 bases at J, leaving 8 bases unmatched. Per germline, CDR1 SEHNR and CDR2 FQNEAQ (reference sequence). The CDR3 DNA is TGTGCCAGCAGTTTACGACAGGGGGTTTCTGAAGCTTTCTTT. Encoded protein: CASSLRQGVSEAFF.

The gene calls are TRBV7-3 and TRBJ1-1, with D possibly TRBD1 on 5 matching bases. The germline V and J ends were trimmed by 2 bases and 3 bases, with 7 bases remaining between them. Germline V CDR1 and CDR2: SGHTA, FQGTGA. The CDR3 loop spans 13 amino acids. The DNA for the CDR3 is TGTGCCAGCAGCTTATGGGGGTACACTGAAGCTTTCTTT. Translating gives CASSLWGYTEAFF.

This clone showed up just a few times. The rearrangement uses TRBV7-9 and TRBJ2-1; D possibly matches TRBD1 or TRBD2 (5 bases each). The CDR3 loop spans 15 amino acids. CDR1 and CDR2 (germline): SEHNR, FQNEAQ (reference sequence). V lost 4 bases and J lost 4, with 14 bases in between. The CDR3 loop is CASSSGPGGYNEQFF. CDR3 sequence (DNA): TGTGCCAGCAGCTCCGGGCCTGGGGGTTACAATGAGCAGTTCTTC.

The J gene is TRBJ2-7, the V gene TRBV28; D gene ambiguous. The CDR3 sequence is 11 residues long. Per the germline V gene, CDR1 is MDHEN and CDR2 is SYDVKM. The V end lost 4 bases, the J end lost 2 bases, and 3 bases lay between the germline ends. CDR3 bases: TGTGCCAGCAGTTCCACCTACGAGCAGTACTTC. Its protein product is CASSSTYEQYF.

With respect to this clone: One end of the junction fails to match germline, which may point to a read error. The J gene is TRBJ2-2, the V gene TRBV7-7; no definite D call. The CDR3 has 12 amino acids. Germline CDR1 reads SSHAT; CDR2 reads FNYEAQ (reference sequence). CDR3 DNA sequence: TGTGCTAGCAGCTTAGGAACCGGGGAGCTGTTTTTT. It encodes CASSLGTGELFF. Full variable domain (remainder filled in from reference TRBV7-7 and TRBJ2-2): GAGVSQSPRYKVTKRGQDVTLRCDPISSHATLYWYQQALGQGPEFLTYFNYEAQPDKSGLPSDRFSAERPEGSISTLTIQRTEQRDSAMYRCASSLGTGELFFGEGSRLTVL.

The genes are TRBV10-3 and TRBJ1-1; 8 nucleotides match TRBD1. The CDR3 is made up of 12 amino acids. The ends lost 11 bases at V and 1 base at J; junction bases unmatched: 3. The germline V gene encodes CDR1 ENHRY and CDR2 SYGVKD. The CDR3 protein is CAATGGNTEAFF. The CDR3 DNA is TGTGCCGCCACAGGGGGGAACACTGAAGCTTTCTTT.

CDR3 nucleotides: TGTGCCAGCAGTGAACAGGGGGCTTCTAATTCACCCCTCCACTTT. Translated, it gives CASSEQGASNSPLHF. The chain has TRBV2 and TRBJ1-6; TRBD1 matches 8 bases. Trimming cost V 2 bases and J 6 bases; bases outside gene matches: 3. This CDR3 is 15 amino acids long. Germline V gene lookup returns CDR1 SNHLY and CDR2 FYNNEI.

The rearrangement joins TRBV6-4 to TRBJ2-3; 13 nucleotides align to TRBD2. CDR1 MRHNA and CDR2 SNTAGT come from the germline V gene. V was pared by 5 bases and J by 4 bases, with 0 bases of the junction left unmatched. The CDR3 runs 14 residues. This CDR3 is CASSTSGGADTQYF. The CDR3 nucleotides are TGTGCCAGCAGTACTAGCGGGGGGGCAGATACGCAGTATTTT.

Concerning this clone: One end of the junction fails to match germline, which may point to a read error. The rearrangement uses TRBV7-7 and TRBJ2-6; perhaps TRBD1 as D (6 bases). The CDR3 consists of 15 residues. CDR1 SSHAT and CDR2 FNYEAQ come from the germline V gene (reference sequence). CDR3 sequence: CASSPDRSGANVLTF. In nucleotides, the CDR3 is TGTGCTAGCAGCCCCGACAGGTCTGGGGCCAACGTCCTGACTTTC.

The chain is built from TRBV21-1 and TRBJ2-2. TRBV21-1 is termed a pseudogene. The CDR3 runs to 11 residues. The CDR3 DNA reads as TGTGCCAGCAGAGTAAGCGGGGAGCTGTTTTTT. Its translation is CASRVSGELFF.

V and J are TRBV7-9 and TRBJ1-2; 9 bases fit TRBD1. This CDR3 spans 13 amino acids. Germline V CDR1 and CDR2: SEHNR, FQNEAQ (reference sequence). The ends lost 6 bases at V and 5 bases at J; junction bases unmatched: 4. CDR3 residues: CASSQQGAYGYTF. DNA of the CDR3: TGTGCCAGCAGTCAACAGGGGGCTTATGGCTACACCTTC.

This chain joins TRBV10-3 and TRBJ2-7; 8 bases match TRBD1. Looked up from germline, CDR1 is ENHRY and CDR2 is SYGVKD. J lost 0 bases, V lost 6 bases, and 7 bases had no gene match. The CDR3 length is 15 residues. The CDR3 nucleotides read TGTGCCATCAGGCAAGGGACAGGCCTCTCCTACGAGCAGTACTTC. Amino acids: CAIRQGTGLSYEQYF.

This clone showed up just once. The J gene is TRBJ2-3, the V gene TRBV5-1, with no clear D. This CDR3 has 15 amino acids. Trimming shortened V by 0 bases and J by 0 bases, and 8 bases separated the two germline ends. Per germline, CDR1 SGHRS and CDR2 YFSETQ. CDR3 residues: CASSLEGSSTDTQYF. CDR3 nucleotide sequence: TGCGCCAGCAGCTTGGAGGGCTCTAGCACAGATACGCAGTATTTT.

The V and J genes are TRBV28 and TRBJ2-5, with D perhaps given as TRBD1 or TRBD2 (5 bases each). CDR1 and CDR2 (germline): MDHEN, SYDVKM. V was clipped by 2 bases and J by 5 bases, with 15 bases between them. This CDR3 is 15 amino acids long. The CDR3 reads CASSLEGRARETQYF. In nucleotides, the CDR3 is TGTGCCAGCAGTTTAGAGGGGCGCGCCAGGGAGACCCAGTACTTC. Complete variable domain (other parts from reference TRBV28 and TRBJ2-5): DVKVTQSSRYLVKRTGEKVFLECVQDMDHENMFWYRQDPGLGLRLIYFSYDVKMKEKGDIPEGYSVSREKKERFSLILESASTNQTSMYLCASSLEGRARETQYFGPGTRLLVL.

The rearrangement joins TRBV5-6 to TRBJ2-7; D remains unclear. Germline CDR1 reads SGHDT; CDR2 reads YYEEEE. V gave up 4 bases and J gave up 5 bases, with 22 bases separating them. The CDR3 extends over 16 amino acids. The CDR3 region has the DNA TGTGCCAGCAGCAGAGAACCCGGGCCCCGAACCAACGAGCAGTACGTC. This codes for CASSREPGPRTNEQYV.

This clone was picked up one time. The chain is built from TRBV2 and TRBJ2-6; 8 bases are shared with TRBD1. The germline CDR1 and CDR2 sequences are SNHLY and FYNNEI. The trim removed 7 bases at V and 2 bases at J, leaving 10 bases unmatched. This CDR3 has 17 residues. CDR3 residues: CASTRGQRGAGANVLTF. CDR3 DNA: TGTGCCAGCACCAGGGGGCAAAGGGGCGCTGGGGCCAACGTCCTGACTTTC.

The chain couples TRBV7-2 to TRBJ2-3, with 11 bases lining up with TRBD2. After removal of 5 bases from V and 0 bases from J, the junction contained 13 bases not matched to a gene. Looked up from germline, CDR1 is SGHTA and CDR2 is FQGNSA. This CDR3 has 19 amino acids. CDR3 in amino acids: CASSAPGLAEVTSTDTQYF. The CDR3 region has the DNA TGTGCCAGCAGCGCTCCGGGACTAGCGGAGGTAACTAGCACAGATACGCAGTATTTT.

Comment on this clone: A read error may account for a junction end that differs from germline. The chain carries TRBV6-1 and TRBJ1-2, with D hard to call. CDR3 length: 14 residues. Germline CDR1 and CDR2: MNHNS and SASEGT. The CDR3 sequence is CASSENHGPYGHTF. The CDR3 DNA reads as TGTGCCAGCAGTGAAAACCACGGACCCTATGGCCACACCTTC.

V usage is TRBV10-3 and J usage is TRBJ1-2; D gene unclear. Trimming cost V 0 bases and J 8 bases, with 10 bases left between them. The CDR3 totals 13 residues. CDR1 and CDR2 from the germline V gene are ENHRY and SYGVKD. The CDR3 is CAISESKKWGYTF. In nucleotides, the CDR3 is TGTGCCATCAGTGAGTCGAAAAAGTGGGGCTACACCTTC.

Written as DNA, the CDR3 is TGTGCCAGCTCACCACCCGAAGGGCCCCTCGGTAGGAACACCATATATTTT. Protein product: CASSPPEGPLGRNTIYF. The gene calls are TRBV18 and TRBJ1-3; D gene unclear. The germline CDR1 and CDR2 sequences are KGHSH and LQKENI. V shed 0 bases and J shed 7 bases, with 19 bases lying between them. The CDR3 spans 17 residues.